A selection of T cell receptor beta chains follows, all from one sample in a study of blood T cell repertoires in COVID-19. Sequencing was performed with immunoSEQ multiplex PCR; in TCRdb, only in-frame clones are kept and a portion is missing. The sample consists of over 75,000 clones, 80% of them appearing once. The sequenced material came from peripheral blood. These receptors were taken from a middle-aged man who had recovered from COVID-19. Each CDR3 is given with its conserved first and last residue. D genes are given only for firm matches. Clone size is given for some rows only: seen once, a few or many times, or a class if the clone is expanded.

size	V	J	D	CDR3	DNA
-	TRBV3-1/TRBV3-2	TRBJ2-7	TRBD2	CASSQGVAGLYEQYF	TGTGCCAGCAGCCAAGGGGTAGCGGGGCTCTACGAGCAGTACTTC
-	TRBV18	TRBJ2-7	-	CASSPIRGGLYKQYF	TGTGCCAGCTCACCAATCCGAGGGGGTCTCTACAAGCAGTACTTC
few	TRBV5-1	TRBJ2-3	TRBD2	CASSPSGASGSDTQYF	TGCGCCAGCAGCCCGAGTGGGGCTAGCGGGTCAGATACGCAGTATTTT
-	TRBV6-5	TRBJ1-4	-	CASSYNEKLFF	TGTGCCAGCAGCTATAATGAAAAACTGTTTTTT
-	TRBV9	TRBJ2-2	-	CASSAMTGANTGELFF	TGTGCCAGCAGCGCAATGACAGGTGCGAACACCGGGGAGCTGTTTTTT
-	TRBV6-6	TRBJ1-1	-	CASFSTGSRTEAFF	TGTGCCAGTTTTTCTACAGGGAGCCGGACTGAAGCTTTCTTT
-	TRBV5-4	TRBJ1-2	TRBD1	CASSFQGAEGYTF	TGTGCCAGCAGCTTCCAGGGGGCGGAGGGCTACACCTTC
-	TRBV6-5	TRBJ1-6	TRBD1	CASQSGQGRSPLHF	TGTGCCAGCCAATCGGGACAGGGAAGATCACCCCTCCACTTT
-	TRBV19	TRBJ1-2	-	CASSMGQGDGYTF	TGTGCCAGTAGTATGGGTCAGGGTGATGGCTACACCTTC
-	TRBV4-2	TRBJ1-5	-	CASSQVEGENQPQHF	TGTGCCAGCAGCCAGGTTGAGGGGGAGAATCAGCCCCAGCATTTT
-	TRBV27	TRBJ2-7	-	CASSSPGGGHSYEQYF	TGTGCCAGCAGTTCCCCGGGAGGGGGCCATTCCTACGAGCAGTACTTC
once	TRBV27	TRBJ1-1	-	CASSLGGQRWNTEAFF	TGTGCCAGCAGTTTAGGCGGACAGAGATGGAACACTGAAGCTTTCTTT
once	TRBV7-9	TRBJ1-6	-	CASSLAGGTSPLHF	TGTGCCAGCAGCTTAGCGGGGGGAACCTCACCCCTCCACTTT
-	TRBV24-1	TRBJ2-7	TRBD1	CATSGDRGLEQYF	TGTGCCACCAGTGGGGACAGGGGGCTCGAGCAGTACTTC
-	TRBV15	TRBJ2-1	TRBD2	CATAAGRGYEQFF	TGTGCCACCGCGGCCGGGAGGGGGTATGAGCAGTTCTTC
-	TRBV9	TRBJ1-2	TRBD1	CASSEGTGKNYGYTF	TGTGCCAGCAGCGAGGGGACAGGGAAGAACTATGGCTACACCTTC
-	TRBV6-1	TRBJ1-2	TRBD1	CASSDVQGAYGYTF	TGTGCCAGCAGTGACGTGCAGGGGGCATATGGCTACACCTTC
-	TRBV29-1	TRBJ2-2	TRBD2	CSVVPLADNTGELFF	TGCAGCGTTGTCCCACTAGCGGATAACACCGGGGAGCTGTTTTTT